The clone carrying this T cell receptor beta chain appeared once. As the CDR3 is not closed by the conserved phenylalanine or tryptophan, this likely results from a read error. The CDR3 runs to 14 residues. V shed 3 bases and J 8 bases; nucleotides not matched to a gene: 10. CDR1 SGHDT and CDR2 YYEEEE come from the germline V gene. The primer mix had 60 Vbeta and 13 Jbeta primers. Generated by immunoSEQ multiplex PCR, the TCRdb table keeps only in-frame clones and is missing some. The sample holds about 140,000 clones, roughly four fifths seen once. This sample was included in a study of cytomegalovirus exposure and HLA in healthy donors.

The sequence came from a woman aged 40 to 50 in good health and CMV-seronegative. The sequenced sample was PBMCs. V and J are TRBV5-6 and TRBJ1-2, with 7 bases that match TRBD1. Here the CDR3 DNA reads TGTGCCAGCAGCTCTAGAGGGGGCGGAGAGGGCTACACCCTC. Translating gives CASSSRGGGEGYTL.